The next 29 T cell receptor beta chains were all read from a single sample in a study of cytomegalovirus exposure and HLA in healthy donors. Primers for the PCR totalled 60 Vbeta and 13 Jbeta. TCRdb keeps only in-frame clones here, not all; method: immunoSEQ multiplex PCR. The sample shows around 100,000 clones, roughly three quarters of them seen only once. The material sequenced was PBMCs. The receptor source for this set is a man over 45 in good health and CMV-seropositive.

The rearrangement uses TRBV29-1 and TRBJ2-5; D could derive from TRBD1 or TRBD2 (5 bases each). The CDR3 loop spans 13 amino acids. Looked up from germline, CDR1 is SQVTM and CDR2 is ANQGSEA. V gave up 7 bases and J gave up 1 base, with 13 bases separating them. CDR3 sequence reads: CSAGEGPQETQYF. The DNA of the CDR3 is TGCAGCGCTGGAGAGGGGCCCCAAGAGACCCAGTACTTC. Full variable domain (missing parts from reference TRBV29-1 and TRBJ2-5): SAVISQKPSRDICQRGTSLTIQCQVDSQVTMMFWYRQQPGQSLTLIATANQGSEATYESGFVIDKFPISRPNLTFSTLTVSNMSPEDSSIYLCSAGEGPQETQYFGPGTRLLVL.

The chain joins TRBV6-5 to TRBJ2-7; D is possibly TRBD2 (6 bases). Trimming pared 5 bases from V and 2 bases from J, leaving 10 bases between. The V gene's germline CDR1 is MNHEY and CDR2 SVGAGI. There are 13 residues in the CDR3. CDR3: CASSPPGAYEQYF. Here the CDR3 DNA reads TGTGCCAGCAGTCCCCCGGGGGCCTACGAGCAGTACTTC.

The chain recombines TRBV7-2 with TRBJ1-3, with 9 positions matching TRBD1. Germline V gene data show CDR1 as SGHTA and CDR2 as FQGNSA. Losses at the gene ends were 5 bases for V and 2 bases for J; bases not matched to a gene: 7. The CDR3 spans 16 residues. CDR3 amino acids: CASSPRQGVAGNTIYF. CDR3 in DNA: TGTGCCAGCAGCCCCAGACAGGGGGTGGCTGGAAACACCATATATTTT.

CDR3 DNA: TGCGCCAGCAGCCCCCCCACTATGGAGACCCAGTACTTC. Its protein product is CASSPPTMETQYF. The V and J genes are TRBV5-1 and TRBJ2-5; D unclear. Trimming left V 4 bases short and J 5 bases short, with 12 bases between. CDR1 and CDR2 from the germline V gene are SGHRS and YFSETQ. There are 13 residues in the CDR3.

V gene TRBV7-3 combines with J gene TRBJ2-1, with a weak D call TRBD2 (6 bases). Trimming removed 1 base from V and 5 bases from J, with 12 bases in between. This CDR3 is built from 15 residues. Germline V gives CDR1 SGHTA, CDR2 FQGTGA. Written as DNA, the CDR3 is TGTGCCAGCAGCTTAAGCGGGGATAGAAACAATGAGCAGTTCTTC. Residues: CASSLSGDRNNEQFF. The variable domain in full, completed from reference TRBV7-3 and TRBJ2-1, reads GAGVSQTPSNKVTEKGKYVELRCDPISGHTALYWYRQSLGQGPEFLIYFQGTGAADDSGLPNDRFFAVRPEGSVSTLKIQRTERGDSAVYLCASSLSGDRNNEQFFGPGTRLTVL.

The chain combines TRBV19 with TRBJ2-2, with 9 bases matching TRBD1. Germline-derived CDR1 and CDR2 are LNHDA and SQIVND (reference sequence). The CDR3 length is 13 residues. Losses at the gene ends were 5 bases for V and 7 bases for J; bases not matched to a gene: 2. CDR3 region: CASSWDRDGELFF. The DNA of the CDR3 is TGTGCCAGTAGTTGGGACAGGGACGGGGAGCTGTTTTTT.

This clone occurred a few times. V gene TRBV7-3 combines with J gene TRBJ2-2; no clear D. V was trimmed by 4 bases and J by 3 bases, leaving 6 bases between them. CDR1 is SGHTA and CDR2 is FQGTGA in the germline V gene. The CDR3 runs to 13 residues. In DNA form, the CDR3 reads TGTGCCAGCAGCTCTCACTACACCGGGGAGCTGTTTTTT. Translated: CASSSHYTGELFF.

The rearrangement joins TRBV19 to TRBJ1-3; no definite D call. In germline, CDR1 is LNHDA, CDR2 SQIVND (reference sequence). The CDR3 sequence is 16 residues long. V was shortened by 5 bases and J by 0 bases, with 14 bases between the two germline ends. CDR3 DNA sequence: TGTGCCAGTAGTGGAGAGGGAGTTCTCTCTGGAAACACCATATATTTT. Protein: CASSGEGVLSGNTIYF.

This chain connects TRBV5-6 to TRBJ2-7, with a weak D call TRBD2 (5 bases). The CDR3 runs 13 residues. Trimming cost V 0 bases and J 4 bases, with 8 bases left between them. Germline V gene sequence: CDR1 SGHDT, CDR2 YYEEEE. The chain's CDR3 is CASSLAGKYEQYF. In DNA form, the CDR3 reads TGTGCCAGCAGCTTGGCCGGGAAATACGAGCAGTACTTC.

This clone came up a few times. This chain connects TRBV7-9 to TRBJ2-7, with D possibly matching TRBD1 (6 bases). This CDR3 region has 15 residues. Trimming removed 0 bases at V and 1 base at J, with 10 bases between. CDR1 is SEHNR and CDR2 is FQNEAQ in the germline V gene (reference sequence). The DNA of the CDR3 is TGTGCCAGCAGCTTAGCGGGGGCTAGGTCCTACGAGCAGTACTTC. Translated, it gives CASSLAGARSYEQYF.

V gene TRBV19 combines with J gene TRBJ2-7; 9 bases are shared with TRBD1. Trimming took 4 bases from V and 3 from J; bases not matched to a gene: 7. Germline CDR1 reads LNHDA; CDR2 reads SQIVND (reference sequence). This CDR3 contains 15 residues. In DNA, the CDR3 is TGTGCCAGTAGTACTCGGACAGGGGTTGGCTACGAGCAGTACTTC. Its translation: CASSTRTGVGYEQYF.

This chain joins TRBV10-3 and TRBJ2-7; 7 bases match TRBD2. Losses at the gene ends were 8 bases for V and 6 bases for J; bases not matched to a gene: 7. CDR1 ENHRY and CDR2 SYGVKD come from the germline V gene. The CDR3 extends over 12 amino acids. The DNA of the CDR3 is TGTGCCATCGGGGGGAGGGAAGGCGAGCAGTACTTC. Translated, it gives CAIGGREGEQYF.

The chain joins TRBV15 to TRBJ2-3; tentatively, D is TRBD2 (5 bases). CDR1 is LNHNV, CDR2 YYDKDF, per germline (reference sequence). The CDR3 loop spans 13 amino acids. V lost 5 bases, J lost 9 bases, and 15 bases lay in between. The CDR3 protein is CATSGEPGLTQYF. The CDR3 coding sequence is TGTGCCACCAGCGGGGAGCCGGGCCTCACGCAGTATTTT.

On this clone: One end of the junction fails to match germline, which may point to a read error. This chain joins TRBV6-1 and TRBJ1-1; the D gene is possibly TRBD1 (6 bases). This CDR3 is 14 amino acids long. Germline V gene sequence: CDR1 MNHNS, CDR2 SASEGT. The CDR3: CASTPWDRTASTVF. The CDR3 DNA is TGTGCCAGCACCCCTTGGGACCGGACAGCTTCTACCGTTTTT.

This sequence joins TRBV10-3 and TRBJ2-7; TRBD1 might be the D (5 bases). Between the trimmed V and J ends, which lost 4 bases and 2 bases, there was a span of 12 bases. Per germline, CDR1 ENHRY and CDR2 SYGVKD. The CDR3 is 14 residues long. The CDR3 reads CAISGGRGAYEQYF. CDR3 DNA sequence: TGTGCCATCAGTGGGGGTAGGGGTGCCTACGAGCAGTACTTC.

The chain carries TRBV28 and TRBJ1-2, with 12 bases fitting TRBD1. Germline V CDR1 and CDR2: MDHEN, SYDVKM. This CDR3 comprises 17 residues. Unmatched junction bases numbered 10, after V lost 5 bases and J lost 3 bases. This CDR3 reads CASSEPGQGAFYYGYTF. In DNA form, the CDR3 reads TGTGCCAGCAGTGAACCGGGACAGGGGGCTTTTTACTATGGCTACACCTTC.

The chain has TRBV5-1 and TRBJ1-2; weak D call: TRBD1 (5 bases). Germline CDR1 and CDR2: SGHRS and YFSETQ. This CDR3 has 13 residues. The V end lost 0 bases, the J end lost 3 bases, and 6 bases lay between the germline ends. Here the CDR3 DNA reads TGCGCCAGCAGCTTGGGACAGCACTATGGCTACACCTTC. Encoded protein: CASSLGQHYGYTF. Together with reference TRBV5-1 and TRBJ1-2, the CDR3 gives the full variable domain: KAGVTQTPRYLIKTRGQQVTLSCSPISGHRSVSWYQQTPGQGLQFLFEYFSETQRNKGNFPGRFSGRQFSNSRSEMNVSTLELGDSALYLCASSLGQHYGYTFGSGTRLTVV.

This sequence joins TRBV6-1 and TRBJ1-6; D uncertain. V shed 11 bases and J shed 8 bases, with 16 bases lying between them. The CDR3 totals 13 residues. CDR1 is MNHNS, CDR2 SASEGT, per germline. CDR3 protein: CAGSTRVDSPLHF. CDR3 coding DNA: TGTGCCGGTTCGACGAGGGTGGATTCACCCCTCCACTTT.

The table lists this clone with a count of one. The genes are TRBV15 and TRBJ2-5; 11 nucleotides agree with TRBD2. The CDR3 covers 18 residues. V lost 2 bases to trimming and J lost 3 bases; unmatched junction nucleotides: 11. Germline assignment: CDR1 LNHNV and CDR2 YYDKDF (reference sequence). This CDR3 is CATSRTRGSGRAKETQYF. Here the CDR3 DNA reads TGTGCCACCAGCAGAACCCGGGGTAGCGGGAGGGCCAAAGAGACCCAGTACTTC.

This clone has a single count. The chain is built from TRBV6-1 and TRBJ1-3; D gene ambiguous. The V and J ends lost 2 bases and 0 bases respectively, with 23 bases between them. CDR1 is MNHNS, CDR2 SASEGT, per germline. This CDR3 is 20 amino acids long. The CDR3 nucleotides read TGTGCCAGCAGTGAAATGCCCGTCTATAAGTACGGGAGCTCTGGAAACACCATATATTTT. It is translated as CASSEMPVYKYGSSGNTIYF.

Here the CDR3 DNA reads TGTGCCAGCAGCGGCCCGGGAGGGGTAGAGACCCAGTACTTC. Its protein is CASSGPGGVETQYF. The chain carries TRBV9 and TRBJ2-5, with TRBD2 matching 8 bases. Germline V gene lookup returns CDR1 SGDLS and CDR2 YYNGEE. The CDR3 spans 14 residues. V lost 3 bases to trimming and J lost 4 bases; unmatched junction nucleotides: 5.

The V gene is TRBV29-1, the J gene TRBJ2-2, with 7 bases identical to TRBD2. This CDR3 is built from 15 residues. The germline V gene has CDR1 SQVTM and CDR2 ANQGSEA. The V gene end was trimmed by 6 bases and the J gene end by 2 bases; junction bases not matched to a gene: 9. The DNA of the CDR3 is TGCAGCGTCTATCGGGGGACTACCAACACCGGGGAGCTGTTTTTT. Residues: CSVYRGTTNTGELFF.

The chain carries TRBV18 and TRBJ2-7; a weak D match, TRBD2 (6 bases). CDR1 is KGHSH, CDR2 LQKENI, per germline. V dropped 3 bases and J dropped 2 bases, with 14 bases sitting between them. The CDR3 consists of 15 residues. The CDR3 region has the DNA TGTGCCAGCTCACCTTCCCGGGACTCTCCCTACGAGCAGTACTTC. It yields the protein CASSPSRDSPYEQYF.

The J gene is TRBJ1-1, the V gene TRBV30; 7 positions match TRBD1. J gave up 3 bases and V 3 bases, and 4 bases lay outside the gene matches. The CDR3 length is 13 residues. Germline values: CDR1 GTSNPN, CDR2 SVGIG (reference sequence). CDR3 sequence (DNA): TGTGCCTGGAGCCACCAGGGGGACACTGAAGCTTTCTTT. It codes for CAWSHQGDTEAFF.

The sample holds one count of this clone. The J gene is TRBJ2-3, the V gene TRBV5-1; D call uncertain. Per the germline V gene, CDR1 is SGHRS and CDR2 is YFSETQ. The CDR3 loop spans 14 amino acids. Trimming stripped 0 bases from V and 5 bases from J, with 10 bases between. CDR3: CASSLAQAIDTQYF. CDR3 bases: TGCGCCAGCAGCTTGGCCCAAGCGATAGATACGCAGTATTTT.

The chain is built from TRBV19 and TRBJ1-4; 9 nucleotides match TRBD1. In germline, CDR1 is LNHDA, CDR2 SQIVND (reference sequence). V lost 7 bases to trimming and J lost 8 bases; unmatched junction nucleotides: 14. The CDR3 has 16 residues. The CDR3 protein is CASTTPEGTGREKLFF. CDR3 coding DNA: TGTGCCAGTACCACACCTGAGGGGACAGGGCGCGAAAAACTGTTTTTT.

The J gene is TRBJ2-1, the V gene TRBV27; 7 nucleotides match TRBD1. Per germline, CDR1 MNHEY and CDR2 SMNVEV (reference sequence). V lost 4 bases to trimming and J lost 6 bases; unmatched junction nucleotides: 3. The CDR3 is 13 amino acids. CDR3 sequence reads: CASSSDRANEQFF. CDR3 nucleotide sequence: TGTGCCAGCAGTTCAGACAGGGCCAATGAGCAGTTCTTC.

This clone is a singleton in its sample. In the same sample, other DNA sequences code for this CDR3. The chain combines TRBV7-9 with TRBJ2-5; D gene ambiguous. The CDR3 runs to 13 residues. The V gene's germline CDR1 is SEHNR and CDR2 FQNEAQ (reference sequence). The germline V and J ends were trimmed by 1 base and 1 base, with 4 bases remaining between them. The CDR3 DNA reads TGTGCCAGCAGCTTAGACAGCCAAGAGACCCAGTACTTC. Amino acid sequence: CASSLDSQETQYF.

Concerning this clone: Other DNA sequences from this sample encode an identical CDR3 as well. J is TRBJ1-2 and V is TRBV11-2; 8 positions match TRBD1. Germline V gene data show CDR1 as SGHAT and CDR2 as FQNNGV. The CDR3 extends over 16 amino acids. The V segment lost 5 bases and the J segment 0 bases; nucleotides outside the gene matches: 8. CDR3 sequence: CASSPQPTGANYGYTF. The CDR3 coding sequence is TGTGCCAGCAGCCCTCAACCGACAGGGGCTAACTATGGCTACACCTTC.